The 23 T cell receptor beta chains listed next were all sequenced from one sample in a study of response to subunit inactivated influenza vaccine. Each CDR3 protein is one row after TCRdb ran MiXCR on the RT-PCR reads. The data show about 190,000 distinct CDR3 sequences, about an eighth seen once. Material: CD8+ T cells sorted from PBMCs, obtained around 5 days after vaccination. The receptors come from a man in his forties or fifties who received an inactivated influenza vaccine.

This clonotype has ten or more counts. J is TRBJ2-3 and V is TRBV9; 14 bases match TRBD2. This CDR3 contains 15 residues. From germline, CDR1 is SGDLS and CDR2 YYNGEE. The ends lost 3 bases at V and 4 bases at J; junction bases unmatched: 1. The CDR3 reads CASSGTSGGPDTQYF. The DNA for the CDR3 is TGTGCCAGCAGCGGGACTAGCGGGGGGCCAGATACGCAGTATTTT.

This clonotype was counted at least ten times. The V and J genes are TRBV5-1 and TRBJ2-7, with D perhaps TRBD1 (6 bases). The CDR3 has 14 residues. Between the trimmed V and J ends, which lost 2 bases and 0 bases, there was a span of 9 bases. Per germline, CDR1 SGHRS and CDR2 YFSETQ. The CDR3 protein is CASSFGGLSYEQYF. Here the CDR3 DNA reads TGCGCCAGCAGCTTTGGGGGCCTCTCCTACGAGCAGTACTTC.

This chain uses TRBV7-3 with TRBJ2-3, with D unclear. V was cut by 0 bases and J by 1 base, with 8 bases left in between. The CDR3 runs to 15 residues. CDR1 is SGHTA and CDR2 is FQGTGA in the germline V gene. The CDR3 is CASSLTGSGTDTQYF. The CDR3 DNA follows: TGTGCCAGCAGCTTAACGGGATCGGGCACAGATACGCAGTATTTT. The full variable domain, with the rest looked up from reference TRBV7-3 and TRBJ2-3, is GAGVSQTPSNKVTEKGKYVELRCDPISGHTALYWYRQSLGQGPEFLIYFQGTGAADDSGLPNDRFFAVRPEGSVSTLKIQRTERGDSAVYLCASSLTGSGTDTQYFGPGTRLTVL.

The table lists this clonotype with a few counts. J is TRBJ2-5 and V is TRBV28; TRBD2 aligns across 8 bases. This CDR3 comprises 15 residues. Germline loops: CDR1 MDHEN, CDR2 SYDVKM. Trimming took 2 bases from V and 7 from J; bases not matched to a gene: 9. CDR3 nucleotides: TGTGCCAGCAGTTTAGACCCCGGGGGACTAGGGACCCAGTACTTC. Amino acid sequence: CASSLDPGGLGTQYF.

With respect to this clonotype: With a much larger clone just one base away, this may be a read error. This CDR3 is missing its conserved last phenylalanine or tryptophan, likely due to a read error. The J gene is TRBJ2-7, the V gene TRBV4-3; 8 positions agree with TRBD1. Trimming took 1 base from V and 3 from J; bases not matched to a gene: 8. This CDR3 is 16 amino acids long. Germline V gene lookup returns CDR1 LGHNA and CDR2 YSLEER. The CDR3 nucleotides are TGCGCCAGCAGCCAAGGATACCGGGACAGGTACTACGAGCAGTACTCC. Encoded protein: CASSQGYRDRYYEQYS.

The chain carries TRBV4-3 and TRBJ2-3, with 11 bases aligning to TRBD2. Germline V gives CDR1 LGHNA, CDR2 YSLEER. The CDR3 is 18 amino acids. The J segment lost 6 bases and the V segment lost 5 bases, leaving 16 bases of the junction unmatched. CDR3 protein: CASSYLLASGRSLDTQYF. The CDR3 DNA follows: TGCGCCAGCAGCTACCTACTGGCTAGCGGGAGGTCTCTGGATACGCAGTATTTT.

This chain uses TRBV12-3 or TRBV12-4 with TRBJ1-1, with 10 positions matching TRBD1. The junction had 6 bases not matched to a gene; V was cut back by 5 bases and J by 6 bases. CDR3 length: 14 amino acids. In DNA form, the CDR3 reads TGTGCCAGCAGTCCCGGGACAGGGGTGGCTGAAGCTTTCTTT. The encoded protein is CASSPGTGVAEAFF.

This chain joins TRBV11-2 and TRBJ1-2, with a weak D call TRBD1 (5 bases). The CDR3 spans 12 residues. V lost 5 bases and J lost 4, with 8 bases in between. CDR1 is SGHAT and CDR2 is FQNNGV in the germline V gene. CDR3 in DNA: TGTGCCAGCAGCGGGGACCTCTATGGCTACACCTTC. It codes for CASSGDLYGYTF.

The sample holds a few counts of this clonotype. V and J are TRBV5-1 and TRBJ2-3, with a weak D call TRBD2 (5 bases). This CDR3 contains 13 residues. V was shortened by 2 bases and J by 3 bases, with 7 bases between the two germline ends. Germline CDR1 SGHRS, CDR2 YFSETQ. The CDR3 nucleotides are TGCGCCAGCAGCTTTACGGGGACAGATACGCAGTATTTT. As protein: CASSFTGTDTQYF.

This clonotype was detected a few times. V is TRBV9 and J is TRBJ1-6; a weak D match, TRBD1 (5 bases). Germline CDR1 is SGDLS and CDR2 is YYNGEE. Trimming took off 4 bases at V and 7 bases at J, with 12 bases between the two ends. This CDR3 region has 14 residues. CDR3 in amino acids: CASSYGTANSPLHF. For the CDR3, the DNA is TGTGCCAGCAGCTACGGGACGGCGAATTCACCCCTCCACTTT. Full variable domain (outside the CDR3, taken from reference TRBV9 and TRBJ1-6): DSGVTQTPKHLITATGQRVTLRCSPRSGDLSVYWYQQSLDQGLQFLIQYYNGEERAKGNILERFSAQQFPDLHSELNLSSLELGDSALYFCASSYGTANSPLHFGNGTRLTVT.

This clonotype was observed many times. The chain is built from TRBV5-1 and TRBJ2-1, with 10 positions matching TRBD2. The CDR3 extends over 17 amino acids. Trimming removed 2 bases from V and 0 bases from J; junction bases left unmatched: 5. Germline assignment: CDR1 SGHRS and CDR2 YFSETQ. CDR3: CASSLTSGASSYNEQFF. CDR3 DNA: TGCGCCAGCAGCTTAACTAGCGGGGCGAGCTCCTACAATGAGCAGTTCTTC.

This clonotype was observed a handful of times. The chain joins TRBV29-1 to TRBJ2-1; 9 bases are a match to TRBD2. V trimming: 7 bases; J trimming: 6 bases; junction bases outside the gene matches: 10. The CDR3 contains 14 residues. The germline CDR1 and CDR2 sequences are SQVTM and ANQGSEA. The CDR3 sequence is CSGWAGGPLNEQFF. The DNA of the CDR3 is TGCAGCGGCTGGGCGGGAGGGCCTCTCAATGAGCAGTTCTTC.

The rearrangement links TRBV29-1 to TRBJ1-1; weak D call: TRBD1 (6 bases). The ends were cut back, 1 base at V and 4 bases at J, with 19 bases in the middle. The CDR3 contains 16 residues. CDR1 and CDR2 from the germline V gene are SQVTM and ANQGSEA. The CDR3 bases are TGCAGCGTTGAAGCTGTCGGACGGGGGGCCTTCACTGAAGCTTTCTTT. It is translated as CSVEAVGRGAFTEAFF.

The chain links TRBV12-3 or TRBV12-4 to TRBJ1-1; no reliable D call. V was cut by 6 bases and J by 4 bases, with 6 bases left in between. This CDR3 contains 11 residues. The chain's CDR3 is CASSPATEAFF. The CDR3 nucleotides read TGTGCCAGCAGCCCGGCCACTGAAGCTTTCTTT.

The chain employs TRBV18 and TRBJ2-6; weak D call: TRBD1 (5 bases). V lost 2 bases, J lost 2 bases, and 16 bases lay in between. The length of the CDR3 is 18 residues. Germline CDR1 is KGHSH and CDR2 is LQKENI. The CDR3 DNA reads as TGTGCCAGCTCACCAGGGGCAGGGATCGAAGCTGGGGCCAACGTCCTGACTTTC. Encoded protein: CASSPGAGIEAGANVLTF.

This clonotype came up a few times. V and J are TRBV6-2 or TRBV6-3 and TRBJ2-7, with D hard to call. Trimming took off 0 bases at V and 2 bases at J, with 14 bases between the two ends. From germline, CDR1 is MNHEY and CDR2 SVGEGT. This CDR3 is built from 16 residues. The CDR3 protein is CASSYSESKPPYEQYF. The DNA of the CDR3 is TGTGCCAGCAGTTACTCGGAAAGCAAGCCCCCCTACGAGCAGTACTTC.

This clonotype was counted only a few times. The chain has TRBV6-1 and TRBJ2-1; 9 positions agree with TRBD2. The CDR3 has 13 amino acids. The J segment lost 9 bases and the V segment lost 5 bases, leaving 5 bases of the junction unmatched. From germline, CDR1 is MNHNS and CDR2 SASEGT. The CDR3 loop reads CASSPGTSPEQFF. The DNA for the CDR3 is TGTGCCAGCAGTCCCGGGACTAGCCCTGAGCAGTTCTTC.

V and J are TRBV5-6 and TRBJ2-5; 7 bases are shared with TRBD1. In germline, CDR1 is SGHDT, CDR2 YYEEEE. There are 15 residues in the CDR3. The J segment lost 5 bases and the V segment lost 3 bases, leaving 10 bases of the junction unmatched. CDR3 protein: CASSSLTGLRETQYF. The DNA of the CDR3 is TGTGCCAGCAGCTCCCTGACAGGGCTGAGGGAGACCCAGTACTTC.

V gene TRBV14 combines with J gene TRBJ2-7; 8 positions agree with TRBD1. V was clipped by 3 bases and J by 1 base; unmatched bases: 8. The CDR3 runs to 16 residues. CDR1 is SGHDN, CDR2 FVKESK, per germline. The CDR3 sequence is CASSHLDRAISYEQYF. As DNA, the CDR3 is TGTGCCAGCAGCCACTTGGACAGGGCGATATCCTACGAGCAGTACTTC.

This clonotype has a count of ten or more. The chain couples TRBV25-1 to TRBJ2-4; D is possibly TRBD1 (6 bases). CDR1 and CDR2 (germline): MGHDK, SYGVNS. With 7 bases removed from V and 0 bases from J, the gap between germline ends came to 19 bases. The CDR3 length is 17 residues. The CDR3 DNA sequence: TGTGCCAGCACCACACCATCCGGGACACTAGCCAAAAACATTCAGTACTTC. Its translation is CASTTPSGTLAKNIQYF.

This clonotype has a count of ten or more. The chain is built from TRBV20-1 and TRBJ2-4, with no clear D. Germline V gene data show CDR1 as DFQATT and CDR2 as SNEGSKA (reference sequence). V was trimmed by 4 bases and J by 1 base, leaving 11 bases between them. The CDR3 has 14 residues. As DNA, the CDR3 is TGCAGTGCTACAGTAATGATCGCCAAAAACATTCAGTACTTC. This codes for CSATVMIAKNIQYF.

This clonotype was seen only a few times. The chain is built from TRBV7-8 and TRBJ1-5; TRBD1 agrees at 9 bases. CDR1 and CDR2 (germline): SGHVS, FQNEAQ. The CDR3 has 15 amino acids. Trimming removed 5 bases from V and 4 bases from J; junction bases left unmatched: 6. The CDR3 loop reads CASSPRDRANQPQHF. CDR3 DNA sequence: TGTGCCAGCAGCCCCCGGGACAGGGCTAATCAGCCCCAGCATTTT.

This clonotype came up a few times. The CDR3 nucleotides read TGTGCCAGCGGGAATAGGGACACCGGGGAGCTGTTTTTT. It is translated as CASGNRDTGELFF. The V call is TRBV6-4, the J call TRBJ2-2; D uncertain. Germline V gene lookup returns CDR1 MRHNA and CDR2 SNTAGT. This CDR3 comprises 13 residues. Trimming took off 8 bases at V and 3 bases at J, with 10 bases between the two ends.